The sequence of this TCR beta chain was determined in a study of CD8+CD57+ T cells in acquired aplastic anemia. Study information: Across the sorted CD4+ and CD8+ cells, DNA amounts averaged around 3.2 ug.

This clonotype was counted a few times. Both TCR beta VDJ combination and CDR3 sequence profiling were carried out. Genomic DNA was the template for this profiling. TCRdb called the reads again in MiXCR, with one record for every CDR3 protein. The sample consists of a few hundred thousand distinct CDR3 sequences, about 59% of them appearing once. CDR3 size: 15 residues. Between the trimmed V and J ends, which lost 7 bases and 2 bases, there was a span of 16 bases. Looked up from germline, CDR1 is MNHEY and CDR2 is SMNVEV (reference sequence). V usage is TRBV27 and J usage is TRBJ2-3; D tentatively fits TRBD1 or TRBD2 (5 bases each). Sequenced input: sorted CD4+, CD8+, or CD8+CD57+ T cells (not recorded which) from PBMCs. This TCR was sampled from a human donor in good health. This CDR3 reads CASNLRGGNTDTQYF. CDR3 DNA: TGTGCCAGCAACCTTCGTGGGGGAAACACAGATACGCAGTATTTT.